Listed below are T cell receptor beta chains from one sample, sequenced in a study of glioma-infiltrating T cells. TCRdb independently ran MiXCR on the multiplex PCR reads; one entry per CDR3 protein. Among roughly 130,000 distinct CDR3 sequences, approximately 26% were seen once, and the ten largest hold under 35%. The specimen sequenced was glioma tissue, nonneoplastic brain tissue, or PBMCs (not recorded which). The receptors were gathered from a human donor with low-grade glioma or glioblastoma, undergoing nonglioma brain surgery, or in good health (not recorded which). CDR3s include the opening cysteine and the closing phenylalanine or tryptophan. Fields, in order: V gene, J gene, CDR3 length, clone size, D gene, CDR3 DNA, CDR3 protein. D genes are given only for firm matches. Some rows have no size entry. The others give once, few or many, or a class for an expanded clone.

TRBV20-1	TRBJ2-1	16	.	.	TGCAGTGGAACGATAATGCGGGGGCGGGGATACAAAGAGCAGTTCTTC	CSGTIMRGRGYKEQFF
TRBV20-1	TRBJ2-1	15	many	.	TGCAGTGCTAGAGTTATCGGGTCAGCATACAATGAGCAGTTCTTC	CSARVIGSAYNEQFF
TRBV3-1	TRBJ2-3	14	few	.	TGTGCCAGCAGCTACGCAGGGGAGTCCGATACGCAGTATTTT	CASSYAGESDTQYF
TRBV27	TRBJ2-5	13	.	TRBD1	TGTGCCGGCAGTCAGGGGGTTCTGGAGACCCAGTACTTC	CAGSQGVLETQYF
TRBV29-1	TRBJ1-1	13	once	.	TGCAGCGTTGAAGATGATCCTAGCATAGAAGCTTTCTTT	CSVEDDPSIEAFF
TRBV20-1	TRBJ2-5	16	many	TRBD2	TGCAGTGCTAGTCGGGCTCTAGCGGGGGGTAAAGAGACCCAGTACTTC	CSASRALAGGKETQYF
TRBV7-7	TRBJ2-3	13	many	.	TGTGCCAGCAGCTTAGAAGGCACAGATACGCAGTATTTT	CASSLEGTDTQYF
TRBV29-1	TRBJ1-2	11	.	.	TGCAGCGGCAGGGTAAACTATGGCTACACCTTC	CSGRVNYGYTF
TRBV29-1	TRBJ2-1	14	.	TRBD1	TGCAGCGCTACGACAGGGAGCTCCTACAATGAGCAGTTCTTC	CSATTGSSYNEQFF
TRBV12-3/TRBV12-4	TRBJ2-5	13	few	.	TGTGCCAGCAGTTTGTTCGGACAAGAGACCCAGTACTTC	CASSLFGQETQYF
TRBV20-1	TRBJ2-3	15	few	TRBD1	TGCAGTGCTAGCGGGGACAGAAAATTTACAGATACGCAGTATTTT	CSASGDRKFTDTQYF
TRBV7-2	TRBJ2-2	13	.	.	TGTGCCAGCAGCAGACATTCGACTGGGGAGCTGTTTTTT	CASSRHSTGELFF
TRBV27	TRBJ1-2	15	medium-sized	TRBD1	TGTGCCAGCAGCCCGATAGTGACAGGGAGCTATGGCTACACCTTC	CASSPIVTGSYGYTF
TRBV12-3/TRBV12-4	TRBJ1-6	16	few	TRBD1	TGTGCCAGCAGTGCACACAGGGGTCTGGGGAATTCACCCCTCCACTTT	CASSAHRGLGNSPLHF
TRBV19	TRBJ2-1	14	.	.	TGTGCCAGTTCGGGACGGTGGTCCTACAATGAGCAGTTCTTC	CASSGRWSYNEQFF
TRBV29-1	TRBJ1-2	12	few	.	TGCAGCGTTGATCCGGGATCCGGGGGCTACACCTTC	CSVDPGSGGYTF
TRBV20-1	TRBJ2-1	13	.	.	TGCAGTGCTAGAGACCAGAATTCAAATGAGCAGTTCTTC	CSARDQNSNEQFF
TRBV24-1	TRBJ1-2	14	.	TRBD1	TGTGCCACCAGTGAGTCCGGGACAGGGTATGGCTACACCTTC	CATSESGTGYGYTF
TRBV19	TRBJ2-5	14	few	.	TGTGCCAGTAACCGGGACCCCCTCCAAGAGACCCAGTACTTC	CASNRDPLQETQYF
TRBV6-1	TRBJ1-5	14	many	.	TGTGCCAGCAGTGAAATCCACCAGGATCAGCCCCAGCATTTT	CASSEIHQDQPQHF
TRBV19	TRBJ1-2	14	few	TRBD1	TGTGCCAGTCGGTTAGACAGGGAAGGTTACGGCTACACCTTC	CASRLDREGYGYTF
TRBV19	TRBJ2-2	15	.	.	TGTGCCAGTAGTTCCCAGGGGGGCTACACCGGGGAGCTGTTTTTT	CASSSQGGYTGELFF
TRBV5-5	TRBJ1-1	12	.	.	TGCGCCAGCAGTCAGGGACAAACTGAAGCTTTCTTT	CASSQGQTEAFF
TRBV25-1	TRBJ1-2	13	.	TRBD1	TGTGCCAGCAGTATGGACAGGGTCGGAGGCTACACCTTC	CASSMDRVGGYTF
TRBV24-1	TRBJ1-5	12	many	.	TGTGCCACCAGTGATTCACACGAGCCCCAGCATTTT	CATSDSHEPQHF
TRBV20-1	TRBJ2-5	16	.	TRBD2	TGCAGTGCTGGAGAAGGGACTAGCGGGGGGGCATCAACCCAGTACTTC	CSAGEGTSGGASTQYF
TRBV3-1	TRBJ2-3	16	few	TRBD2	TGTGCCAGCAGCCAAGGGCTGGGGGGGAGTCCAGATACGCAGTATTTT	CASSQGLGGSPDTQYF
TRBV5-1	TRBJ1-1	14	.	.	TGCGCCAGCAGCGCCGGGACCGAGGGGGTAGAAGCTTTCTTT	CASSAGTEGVEAFF
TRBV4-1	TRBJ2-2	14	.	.	TGCGCCAGCAGCCAAGTCCCTGGGACCGGGGAGCTGTTTTTT	CASSQVPGTGELFF
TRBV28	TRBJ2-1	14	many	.	TGTGCCAGCACGATGGGGGGATGGTCCAATGAGCAGTTCTTC	CASTMGGWSNEQFF
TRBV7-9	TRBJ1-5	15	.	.	TGTGCCAGCAGCTTAGATCTGCCTGGGAATCAGCCCCAGCATTTT	CASSLDLPGNQPQHF
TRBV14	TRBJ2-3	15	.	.	TGTGCCAGCAGCGAGGCGGCAGGGGAGTCAGATACGCAGTATTTT	CASSEAAGESDTQYF
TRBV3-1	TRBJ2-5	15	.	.	TGTGCCAGCAGCCAAGAGTCTAGCCGAGGAGAGACCCAGTACTTC	CASSQESSRGETQYF
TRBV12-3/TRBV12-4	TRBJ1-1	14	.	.	TGTGCCAGCAGTTCCCGGACGAGGACCACTGAAGCTTTCTTT	CASSSRTRTTEAFF
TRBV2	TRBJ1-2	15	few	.	TGTGCCAGCAGTGAAAGCGGGACCGCCAACTATGGCTACACCTTC	CASSESGTANYGYTF
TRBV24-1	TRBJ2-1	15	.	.	TGTGCCACCAGTGATTTGCCTAGCGAGGACAATGAGCGGTTCTTC	CATSDLPSEDNERFF
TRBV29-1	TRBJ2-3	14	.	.	TGCAGCGTCCCGCCAAGTTTCACAACAGATACGCAGTATTTT	CSVPPSFTTDTQYF
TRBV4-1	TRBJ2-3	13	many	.	TGCGCCAGCACCCAAACGGGCACAGATACGCAGTATTTT	CASTQTGTDTQYF
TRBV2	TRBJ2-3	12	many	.	TGTGCCAGCAGCAAAACAGCGGGTACGCAGTATTTT	CASSKTAGTQYF
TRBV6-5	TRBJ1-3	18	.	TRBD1	TGTGCCAGCAGTTACATGCCGACAGGGCTTAGCTCTGGAAACACCATATATTTT	CASSYMPTGLSSGNTIYF
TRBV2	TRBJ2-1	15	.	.	TGTGCCAGCAGTGAACAGGGGACTTCCTACAATGAGCAGTTCTTC	CASSEQGTSYNEQFF
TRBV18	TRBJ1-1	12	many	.	TGTGCCAGCCAGACCCTGAACACTGAAGCTTTCTTT	CASQTLNTEAFF
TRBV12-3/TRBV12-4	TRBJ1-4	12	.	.	TGTGCCAGCAGTTCAAGGCATGAAAAACTGTTTTTT	CASSSRHEKLFF
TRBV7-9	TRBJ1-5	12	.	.	TGTGCCAGCAGTTTTTCCGATCGGTCCCAGCATTTT	CASSFSDRSQHF
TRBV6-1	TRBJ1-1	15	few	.	TGTGCCAGCAGTACCCACAAGAGACAGAACACTGAAGCTTTCTTT	CASSTHKRQNTEAFF
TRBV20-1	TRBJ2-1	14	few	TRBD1	TGCAGTGCTGGAGGACAGGGGACTGTGAATGAGCAGTTCTTC	CSAGGQGTVNEQFF
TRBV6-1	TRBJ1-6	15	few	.	TGTGCCAGCAAGGCAGGTCGGATTAATAATTCACCCCTCCACTTT	CASKAGRINNSPLHF
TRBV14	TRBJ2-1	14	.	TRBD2	TGTGCCAGCAGCCCAAGGGGAGGGAGCTACGAGCAGTTCTTC	CASSPRGGSYEQFF
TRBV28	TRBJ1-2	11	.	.	TGTGCCAGCAGTCCTTACAGGGACTACACCTTC	CASSPYRDYTF
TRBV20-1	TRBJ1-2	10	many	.	TGCAGTGCTATCTTGGATCGCCCACTCTTC	CSAILDRPLF
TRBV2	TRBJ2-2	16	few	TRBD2	TGTGCCAGCAGTGAAGGGCTAGCGGGAAGGACCGGGGAGCTGTTTTTT	CASSEGLAGRTGELFF
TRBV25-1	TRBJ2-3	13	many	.	TGTGCCAGCAGTGATTCCAACACAGATACGCAGTATTTT	CASSDSNTDTQYF
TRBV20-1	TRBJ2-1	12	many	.	TGCAGTGCTAGTCCCAGGGTCCATGAGCAGTTCTTC	CSASPRVHEQFF
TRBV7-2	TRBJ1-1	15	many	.	TGTGCCAGCAGCTTATGGGAACAGCCGAACACTGAAGCTTTCTTT	CASSLWEQPNTEAFF
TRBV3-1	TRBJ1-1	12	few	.	TGTGCCAGCAGCTTCCGGGAGGGAGAAGCTTTCTTT	CASSFREGEAFF